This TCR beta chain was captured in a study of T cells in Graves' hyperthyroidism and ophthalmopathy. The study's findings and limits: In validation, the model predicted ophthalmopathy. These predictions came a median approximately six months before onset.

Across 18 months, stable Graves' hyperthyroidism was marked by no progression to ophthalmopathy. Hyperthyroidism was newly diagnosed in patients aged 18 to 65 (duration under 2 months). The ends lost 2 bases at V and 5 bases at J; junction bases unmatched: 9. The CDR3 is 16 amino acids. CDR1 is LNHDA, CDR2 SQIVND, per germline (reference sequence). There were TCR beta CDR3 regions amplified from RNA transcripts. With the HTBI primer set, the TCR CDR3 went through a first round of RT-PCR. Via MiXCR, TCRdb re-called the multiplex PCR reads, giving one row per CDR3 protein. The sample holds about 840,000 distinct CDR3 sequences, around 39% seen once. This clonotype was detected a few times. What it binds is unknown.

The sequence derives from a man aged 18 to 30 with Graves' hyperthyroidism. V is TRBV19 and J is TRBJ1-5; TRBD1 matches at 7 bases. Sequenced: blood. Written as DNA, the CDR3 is TGTGCCAGTAGTATATTGGGGACAGCCGGAGATCAGCCCCAGCATTTT. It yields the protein CASSILGTAGDQPQHF.